This T cell receptor (beta chain) comes out of a study of T cells in Graves' hyperthyroidism and ophthalmopathy. RNA transcripts served as the template for amplifying TCR beta CDR3 regions. In the first-round RT-PCR of the TCR CDR3, the HTBI primer set was used. TCRdb fed the multiplex PCR reads into MiXCR, producing one record per CDR3 protein. There are about 370,000 distinct CDR3 sequences in the sample; about 16% occur only once, and roughly 19% lies in the top ten. Patients with uncontrolled infections, other autoimmune diseases, pregnancy or lactation were excluded. Germline loops: CDR1 SNHLY, CDR2 FYNNEI. The ends were cut back, 0 bases at V and 2 bases at J, with 12 bases in the middle. The CDR3 spans 16 residues. This clonotype was recorded many times.

The TCR comes from a woman aged 60-75 years with Graves' ophthalmopathy. The chain employs TRBV2 and TRBJ2-3; no firm D call. The specimen was blood. CDR3 amino acids: CASSEARSLITDTQYF. The CDR3 nucleotides read TGTGCCAGCAGTGAAGCGCGTTCTTTGATCACAGATACGCAGTATTTT.